These 22 T cell receptor beta chains originate from one sample sequenced in a study of blood T cell repertoires in COVID-19. Sequencing used immunoSEQ multiplex PCR; TCRdb keeps in-frame clones, though not all of them. The sample contains about 150,000 clones, roughly 88% of which appear only once. Sequencing input: peripheral blood. Receptors were obtained from a man aged 60-69 years with active or convalescent COVID-19.

CDR3 amino acids: CASSVEDEGRTYNEQFF. The CDR3 DNA is TGTGCCAGCAGCGTAGAGGACGAGGGCCGCACCTACAATGAGCAGTTCTTC. The chain is built from TRBV9 and TRBJ2-1, with D perhaps matching TRBD2 (5 bases). This CDR3 region has 17 residues. CDR1 SGDLS and CDR2 YYNGEE come from the germline V gene. V was clipped by 0 bases and J by 2 bases, with 15 bases between them.

The rearrangement links TRBV6-6 to TRBJ1-4; 9 nucleotides agree with TRBD1. Germline CDR1 is MNHNY and CDR2 is SVGAGI (reference sequence). The CDR3 contains 14 residues. The junction had 7 bases not matched to a gene; V was cut back by 6 bases and J by 8 bases. CDR3 region: CASSPDRGGEKLFF. Here the CDR3 DNA reads TGTGCCAGCAGCCCGGACAGGGGAGGCGAAAAACTGTTTTTT.

V and J are TRBV23-1 and TRBJ1-1, with no clear D. TRBV23-1 is an open reading frame whose function is uncertain. The CDR3 spans 14 residues. The ends were cut back, 6 bases at V and 4 bases at J, with 15 bases in the middle. The CDR3 spells CASRIRPRSTEAFF. CDR3 coding DNA: TGCGCCAGCAGGATACGACCGCGGAGCACTGAAGCTTTCTTT.

The gene calls are TRBV28 and TRBJ1-1; TRBD1 matches at 8 bases. The CDR3 runs 15 residues. Germline V gives CDR1 MDHEN, CDR2 SYDVKM. V shed 5 bases, J shed 5 bases, and the junction held 10 bases outside the gene matches. The CDR3 spells CASSLGQGGGTEAFF. CDR3 in DNA: TGTGCCAGCAGTCTCGGACAGGGCGGCGGGACTGAAGCTTTCTTT. The full variable domain, with the rest looked up from reference TRBV28 and TRBJ1-1, is DVKVTQSSRYLVKRTGEKVFLECVQDMDHENMFWYRQDPGLGLRLIYFSYDVKMKEKGDIPEGYSVSREKKERFSLILESASTNQTSMYLCASSLGQGGGTEAFFGQGTRLTVV.

The chain combines TRBV11-2 with TRBJ2-1; TRBD2 matches at 8 bases. The germline CDR1 and CDR2 sequences are SGHAT and FQNNGV. The CDR3 length is 15 residues. V shed 0 bases, J shed 7 bases, and the junction held 5 bases outside the gene matches. CDR3 in DNA: TGTGCCAGCAGCTTAGATCTAACTAGCGGTAATGAGCAGTTCTTC. It codes for CASSLDLTSGNEQFF.

The chain is built from TRBV6-5 and TRBJ1-3; TRBD1 is a possible D gene (6 bases). This CDR3 is 15 amino acids long. The V end lost 6 bases, the J end lost 0 bases, and 12 bases lay between the germline ends. CDR1 and CDR2 (germline): MNHEY, SVGAGI. The CDR3 coding sequence is TGTGCCAGCAGCAGGACAGAGAACTCTGGAAACACCATATATTTT. It yields the protein CASSRTENSGNTIYF.

The chain recombines TRBV6-5 with TRBJ2-7; TRBD2 agrees at 7 bases. The length of the CDR3 is 15 residues. CDR1 and CDR2 from the germline V gene are MNHEY and SVGAGI. Losses at the gene ends were 2 bases for V and 0 bases for J; bases not matched to a gene: 4. The CDR3 DNA reads as TGTGCCAGCAGTTACATGGGGGAGGGCTCCTACGAGCAGTACTTC. It translates to CASSYMGEGSYEQYF.

V and J are TRBV7-9 and TRBJ2-5; 10 bases are a match to TRBD1. This CDR3 has 14 residues. Germline CDR1 is SEHNR and CDR2 is FQNEAQ (reference sequence). V shed 5 bases and J 5 bases; nucleotides not matched to a gene: 5. The CDR3 here is CASSLTGGWETQYF. Here the CDR3 DNA reads TGTGCCAGCAGCCTGACAGGGGGCTGGGAGACCCAGTACTTC.

The chain recombines TRBV7-2 with TRBJ1-5; 7 nucleotides align to TRBD1. The germline gives CDR1 SGHTA, CDR2 FQGNSA. The V segment lost 1 base and the J segment 0 bases; nucleotides outside the gene matches: 9. The CDR3 consists of 18 residues. The CDR3 is CASSLEYGTVYSNQPQHF. CDR3 nucleotides: TGTGCCAGCAGCTTAGAATATGGGACAGTCTATAGCAATCAGCCCCAGCATTTT.

The chain recombines TRBV6-5 with TRBJ2-6; the D gene is possibly TRBD1 (6 bases). CDR1 is MNHEY and CDR2 is SVGAGI in the germline V gene. Trimming shortened V by 6 bases and J by 4 bases, and 10 bases separated the two germline ends. The CDR3 sequence is 14 residues long. CDR3 amino acids: CASRQGLGANVLTF. CDR3 sequence (DNA): TGTGCCAGCAGACAGGGTCTGGGGGCCAACGTCCTGACTTTC.

This rearrangement joins TRBV27 to TRBJ2-7, with TRBD2 matching over 16 bases. This CDR3 contains 16 residues. Germline V gene sequence: CDR1 MNHEY, CDR2 SMNVEV (reference sequence). J gave up 3 bases and V 2 bases, and 1 base lay outside the gene matches. The CDR3 nucleotides are TGTGCCAGCAGTTTAGGGACTAGCGGGAGGGTCTACGAGCAGTACTTC. This gives the protein CASSLGTSGRVYEQYF.

The V call is TRBV7-3, the J call TRBJ1-1; 9 bases agree with TRBD1. Per the germline V gene, CDR1 is SGHTA and CDR2 is FQGTGA. The V segment lost 0 bases and the J segment 0 bases; nucleotides outside the gene matches: 8. The CDR3 is made up of 18 amino acids. CDR3 sequence reads: CASSLTGTGRRMNTEAFF. The CDR3 DNA reads as TGTGCCAGCAGCTTAACCGGGACAGGGCGGAGAATGAACACTGAAGCTTTCTTT.

The chain is built from TRBV19 and TRBJ2-5; D is possibly TRBD1 (6 bases). V shed 1 base and J shed 2 bases, with 14 bases lying between them. Germline assignment: CDR1 LNHDA and CDR2 SQIVND (reference sequence). This CDR3 region has 16 residues. CDR3 nucleotides: TGTGCCAGTAGTATAGGCTTGACAGGCAGGCAAGAGACCCAGTACTTC. This sequence encodes CASSIGLTGRQETQYF.

The rearrangement uses TRBV5-5 and TRBJ2-4; D may be TRBD1 (8 bases). The CDR3 covers 13 residues. Germline V gives CDR1 SGHKS, CDR2 YYEKEE (reference sequence). Trimming stripped 7 bases from V and 12 bases from J, with 20 bases between. CDR3 nucleotide sequence: TGTGCCAGCGGGGATACAGGGGGGGGTCGTCAGTACTTC. It specifies CASGDTGGGRQYF.

This chain links TRBV7-3 with TRBJ2-2; tentatively, D is TRBD1 (6 bases). Germline CDR1 and CDR2: SGHTA and FQGTGA. The CDR3 runs 15 residues. The V gene lost 5 bases and the J gene lost 7 bases, with 17 bases spanning the gap. CDR3 DNA sequence: TGTGCCAGCAGCCCCCAGGGGCAGGGTAGCGGGGAGCTGTTTTTT. Translated, it gives CASSPQGQGSGELFF.

The CDR3 DNA follows: TGCGCCAGCAGCCAGTACAGCATGAACACTGAAGCTTTCTTT. The encoded protein is CASSQYSMNTEAFF. The V gene is TRBV4-1, the J gene TRBJ1-1; D not certain. The CDR3 extends over 14 amino acids. In germline, CDR1 is MGHRA, CDR2 YSYEKL. V was cut by 3 bases and J by 0 bases, with 8 bases left in between.

V usage is TRBV9 and J usage is TRBJ1-1; D remains unclear. The V end lost 5 bases, the J end lost 1 base, and 12 bases lay between the germline ends. There are 14 residues in the CDR3. In germline, CDR1 is SGDLS, CDR2 YYNGEE. The CDR3 region is CASSPLYRNTEAFF. The CDR3 coding sequence is TGTGCCAGCAGTCCCCTTTACAGGAACACTGAAGCTTTCTTT. Full variable domain (missing parts from reference TRBV9 and TRBJ1-1): DSGVTQTPKHLITATGQRVTLRCSPRSGDLSVYWYQQSLDQGLQFLIQYYNGEERAKGNILERFSAQQFPDLHSELNLSSLELGDSALYFCASSPLYRNTEAFFGQGTRLTVV.

This chain links TRBV7-2 with TRBJ2-1, with TRBD2 matching 7 bases. This CDR3 contains 16 residues. The trim removed 0 bases at V and 1 base at J, leaving 3 bases unmatched. Per the germline V gene, CDR1 is SGHTA and CDR2 is FQGNSA. Here the CDR3 DNA reads TGTGCCAGCAGCTTAGCAGCTAGCGGTTCCTACAATGAGCAGTTCTTC. This sequence encodes CASSLAASGSYNEQFF.

The chain employs TRBV19 and TRBJ2-1; 11 nucleotides align to TRBD1. The germline gives CDR1 LNHDA, CDR2 SQIVND (reference sequence). V gave up 4 bases and J gave up 9 bases; unmatched junction bases: 14. The CDR3 covers 17 residues. The CDR3 bases are TGTGCCAGTAGTAAATATGGGGACAGGGGGAATATCGGTGAGCAGTTCTTC. It is translated as CASSKYGDRGNIGEQFF.

This rearrangement joins TRBV24-1 to TRBJ2-1, with a weak D call TRBD2 (5 bases). The V gene lost 2 bases and the J gene lost 3 bases, with 19 bases spanning the gap. This CDR3 contains 18 residues. Germline values: CDR1 KGHDR, CDR2 SFDVKD. CDR3 nucleotide sequence: TGTGCCACCAGTGATTCCACCGCGGACTTCAACCTCTACAATGAGCAGTTCTTC. Translated, it gives CATSDSTADFNLYNEQFF.

V usage is TRBV6-1 and J usage is TRBJ1-3; 8 positions match TRBD1. This CDR3 has 13 residues. V dropped 7 bases and J dropped 4; count of bases not matched to a gene: 3. The germline gives CDR1 MNHNS, CDR2 SASEGT. DNA of the CDR3: TGTGCCAGCATGACAGGGGCCGGAAACACCATATATTTT. Its protein product is CASMTGAGNTIYF.

The chain recombines TRBV28 with TRBJ1-1, with TRBD1 identical over 8 bases. The germline gives CDR1 MDHEN, CDR2 SYDVKM. The CDR3 sequence is 14 residues long. With 2 bases clipped from V and 7 bases from J, the junction kept 6 bases outside the gene matches. CDR3 in DNA: TGTGCCAGCAGTTTAGAACAGGGGGGACGTGAAGCTTTCTTT. Encoded protein: CASSLEQGGREAFF.